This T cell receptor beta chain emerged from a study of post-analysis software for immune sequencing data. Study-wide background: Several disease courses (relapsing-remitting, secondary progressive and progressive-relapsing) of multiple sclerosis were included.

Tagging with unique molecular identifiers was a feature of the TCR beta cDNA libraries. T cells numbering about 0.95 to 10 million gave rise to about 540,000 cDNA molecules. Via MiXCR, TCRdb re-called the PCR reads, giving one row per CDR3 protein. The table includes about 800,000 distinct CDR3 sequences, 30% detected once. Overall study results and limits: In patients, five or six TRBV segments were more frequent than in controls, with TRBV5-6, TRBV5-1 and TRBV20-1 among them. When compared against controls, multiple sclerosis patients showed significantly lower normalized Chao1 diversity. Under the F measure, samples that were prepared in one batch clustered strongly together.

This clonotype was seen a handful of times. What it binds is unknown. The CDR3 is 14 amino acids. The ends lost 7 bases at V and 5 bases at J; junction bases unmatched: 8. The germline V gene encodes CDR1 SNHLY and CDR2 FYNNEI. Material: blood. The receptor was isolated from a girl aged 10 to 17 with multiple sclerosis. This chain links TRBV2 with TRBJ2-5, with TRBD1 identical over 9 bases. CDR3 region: CASKQGAVYETQYF. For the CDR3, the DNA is TGTGCCAGCAAACAGGGGGCGGTTTATGAGACCCAGTACTTC.